The present T cell receptor (beta chain) was sequenced within a study of CD8 T cells in Susac syndrome. As for the study in general: At the time of blood draw, patients with Susac syndrome were therapy-naive, receiving corticosteroids, or receiving intravenous immunoglobulin alone.

RNA amounts of roughly 0.45 to 1 ug underwent reverse transcription with random hexamers. TCRdb reprocessed the immunoSEQ multiplex PCR reads with MiXCR, giving one entry per CDR3 protein. The table records roughly 110,000 distinct CDR3 sequences, approximately 94% of them present only once. Germline CDR1 is SQVTM and CDR2 is ANQGSEA. This CDR3 contains 14 residues. After removal of 4 bases from V and 0 bases from J, the junction contained 4 bases not matched to a gene. This chain joins TRBV29-1 and TRBJ2-3; 7 positions agree with TRBD2. The sequenced sample consisted of CD8+ T cells from PBMCs. The receptor comes from a human donor with Susac syndrome. The CDR3 reads CSVGSGASTDTQYF. CDR3 in DNA: TGCAGCGTTGGAAGCGGGGCTAGCACAGATACGCAGTATTTT.